The TCR beta chain under discussion was sequenced for a study of T cell changes during pregnancy in multiple sclerosis. Assay used: immunoSEQ multiplex PCR; TCRdb lists only in-frame clones, some missing. The repertoire holds about 52,000 clones, with 92% as singletons. The sample here was CD4+ T cells from peripheral blood mononuclear cells, taken in the third trimester of pregnancy. The sequence derives from a female donor with multiple sclerosis, enrolled in a pregnancy study.

For the CDR3, the DNA is TGTGCCAGCAGGGAGGGGTTAGCAACTAATGAAAAACTGTTTTTT. It specifies CASREGLATNEKLFF. The chain employs TRBV2 and TRBJ1-4; TRBD1 might be the D (5 bases). This CDR3 region has 15 residues. V was shortened by 6 bases and J by 0 bases, with 11 bases between the two germline ends. Germline CDR1 SNHLY, CDR2 FYNNEI.